This TCR beta chain appears in the sequencing data of a study of blood T cell repertoires in COVID-19. The germline CDR1 and CDR2 sequences are SQVTM and ANQGSEA. After removal of 6 bases from V and 4 bases from J, the junction contained 10 bases not matched to a gene. The CDR3 is 14 residues long. The table came from immunoSEQ multiplex PCR; TCRdb's copy has only in-frame clones and leaves some out. The sample lists approximately 17,000 clones, 70% to 90% seen once, with about 49% in the top ten. Sequences were obtained from peripheral blood. This TCR was sampled from a human donor in a cohort sampled during active COVID-19. The chain is built from TRBV29-1 and TRBJ1-2; 8 bases match TRBD1. CDR3 protein: CSVASGGSSYGYTF. The CDR3 nucleotides are TGCAGCGTCGCCTCAGGGGGCTCTAGCTATGGCTACACCTTC.